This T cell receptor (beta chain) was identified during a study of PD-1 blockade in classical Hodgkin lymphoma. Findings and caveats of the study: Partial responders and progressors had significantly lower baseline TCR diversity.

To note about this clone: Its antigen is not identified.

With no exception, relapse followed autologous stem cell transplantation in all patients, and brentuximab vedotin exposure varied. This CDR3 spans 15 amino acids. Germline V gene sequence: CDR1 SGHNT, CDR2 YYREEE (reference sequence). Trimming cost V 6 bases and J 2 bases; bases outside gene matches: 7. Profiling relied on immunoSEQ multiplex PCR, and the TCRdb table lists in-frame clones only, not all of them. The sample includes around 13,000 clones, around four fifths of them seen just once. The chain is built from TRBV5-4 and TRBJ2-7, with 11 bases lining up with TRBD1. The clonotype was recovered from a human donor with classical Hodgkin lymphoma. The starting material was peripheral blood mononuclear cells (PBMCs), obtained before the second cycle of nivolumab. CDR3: CASTGGQGGPYEQYF. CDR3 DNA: TGTGCCAGCACCGGGGGACAGGGGGGTCCCTACGAGCAGTACTTC. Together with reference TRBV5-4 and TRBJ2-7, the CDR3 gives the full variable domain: ETGVTQSPTHLIKTRGQQVTLRCSSQSGHNTVSWYQQALGQGPQFIFQYYREEENGRGNFPPRFSGLQFPNYSSELNVNALELDDSALYLCASTGGQGGPYEQYFGPGTRLTVT.